This paragraph reports one T cell receptor (beta chain). This sample was included in a study of T cell responses to AZD1222 COVID-19 vaccine. Method: immunoSEQ multiplex PCR; TCRdb's copy keeps in-frame clones and lacks some. Seen here are about 45,000 clones, over 70% observed once, and the top ten hold around 3.9%. This clonotype was sampled from an adult in good health. The input for sequencing was peripheral blood, taken on day 0 of AZD1222 vaccination.

For the CDR3, the DNA is TGTGCCAGCACCCTGGGACAGGGTATCGGGGAGCTGTTTTTT. Protein: CASTLGQGIGELFF. The chain joins TRBV2 to TRBJ2-2, with 9 bases matching TRBD1. The CDR3 contains 14 residues. The germline V gene has CDR1 SNHLY and CDR2 FYNNEI. V was pared by 7 bases and J by 7 bases, with 7 bases of the junction left unmatched.